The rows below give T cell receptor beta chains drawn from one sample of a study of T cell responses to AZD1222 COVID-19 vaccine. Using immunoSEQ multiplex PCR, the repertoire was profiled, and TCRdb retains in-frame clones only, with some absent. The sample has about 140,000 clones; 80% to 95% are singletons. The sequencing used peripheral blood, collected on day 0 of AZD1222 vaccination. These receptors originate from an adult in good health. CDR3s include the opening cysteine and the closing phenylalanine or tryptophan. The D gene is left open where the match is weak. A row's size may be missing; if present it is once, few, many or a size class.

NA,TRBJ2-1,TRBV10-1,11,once,CASSNDYEQFF,TGCGCCAGCAGTAACGACTACGAGCAGTTCTTC
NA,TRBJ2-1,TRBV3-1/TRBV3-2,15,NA,CASSQDRGSHNEQFF,TGTGCCAGCAGCCAAGATCGGGGGTCCCACAATGAGCAGTTCTTC
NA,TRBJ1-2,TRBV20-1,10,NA,CSALGYGYTF,TGCAGTGCTCTGGGGTATGGCTACACCTTC
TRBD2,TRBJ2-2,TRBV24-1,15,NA,CATSEGLAGSGELFF,TGTGCCACCAGTGAGGGGCTAGCGGGTTCCGGGGAGCTGTTTTTT
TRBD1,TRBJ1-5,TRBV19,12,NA,CASTTGAQPQHF,TGTGCCAGTACGACAGGGGCCCAGCCCCAGCATTTT
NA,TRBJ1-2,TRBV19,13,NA,CASRDRANYGYTF,TGTGCCAGTAGGGACAGAGCTAACTATGGCTACACCTTC
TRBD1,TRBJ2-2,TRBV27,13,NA,CASNRQGAGELFF,TGTGCCAGCAACCGACAGGGGGCCGGGGAGCTGTTTTTT
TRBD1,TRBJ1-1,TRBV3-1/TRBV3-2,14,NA,CASSQGTGLLGAFF,TGTGCCAGCAGCCAAGGGACAGGCCTCTTAGGGGCTTTCTTT
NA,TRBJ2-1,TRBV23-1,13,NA,CASSQTWNNEQFF,TGCGCCAGCAGTCAAACATGGAACAATGAGCAGTTCTTC
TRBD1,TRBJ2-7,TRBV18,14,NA,CASSPDREVYEQYF,TGTGCCAGCTCACCGGACAGGGAAGTTTACGAGCAGTACTTC
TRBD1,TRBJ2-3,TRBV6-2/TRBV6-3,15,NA,CASSGRDRGLDTQYF,TGTGCCAGCAGCGGCCGGGACAGGGGGCTTGATACGCAGTATTTT
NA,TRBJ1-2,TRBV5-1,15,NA,CASSLEARRYYGYTF,TGCGCCAGCAGCTTGGAGGCCAGGAGATACTATGGCTACACCTTC
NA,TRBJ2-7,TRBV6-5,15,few,CASSYTQGYSYEQYF,TGTGCCAGCAGTTATACCCAGGGGTATAGCTACGAGCAGTACTTC
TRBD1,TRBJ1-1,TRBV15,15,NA,CATSRGGTGVPEAFF,TGTGCCACCAGCAGAGGGGGGACAGGGGTTCCTGAAGCTTTCTTT
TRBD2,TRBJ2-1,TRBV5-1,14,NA,CASSVTGGPDEQFF,TGCGCCAGCAGCGTTACGGGAGGGCCCGATGAGCAGTTCTTC
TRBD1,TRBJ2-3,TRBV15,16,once,CATSRITGTGADTQYF,TGTGCCACCAGCAGGATTACCGGGACAGGGGCAGATACGCAGTATTTT
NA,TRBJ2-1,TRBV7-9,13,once,CASSLKSPNEQFF,TGTGCCAGCAGCTTAAAATCCCCCAATGAGCAGTTCTTC
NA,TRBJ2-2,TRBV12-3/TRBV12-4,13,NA,CASMRRDTGELFF,TGTGCCAGCATGCGAAGGGATACCGGGGAGCTGTTTTTT
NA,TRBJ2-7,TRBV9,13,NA,CASSLNGGYEQYF,TGTGCCAGCAGCCTTAACGGGGGCTACGAGCAGTACTTC
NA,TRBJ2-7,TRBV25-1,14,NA,CASSEFNPSSEQYF,TGTGCCAGCAGTGAATTCAATCCCTCCAGCGAGCAGTACTTC
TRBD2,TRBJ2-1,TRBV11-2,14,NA,CASSGTSGNNEQFF,TGTGCCAGCTCTGGGACTAGCGGGAACAATGAGCAGTTCTTC
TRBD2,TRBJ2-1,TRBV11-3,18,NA,CASSSFLAGGPFYNEQFF,TGTGCCAGCAGCTCGTTCTTAGCGGGGGGGCCCTTCTACAATGAGCAGTTCTTC
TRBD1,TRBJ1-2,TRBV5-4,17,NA,CASSPLFGTEGDYGYTF,TGTGCCAGCAGCCCCCTTTTTGGGACAGAGGGCGACTATGGCTACACCTTC
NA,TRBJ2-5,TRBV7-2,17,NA,CASSSGPTGDREETQYF,TGTGCCAGCAGCTCCGGACCAACGGGGGATAGGGAGGAGACCCAGTACTTC
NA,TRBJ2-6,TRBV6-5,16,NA,CASSYHQGTGANVLTF,TGTGCCAGCAGTTACCATCAGGGCACTGGGGCCAACGTCCTGACTTTC
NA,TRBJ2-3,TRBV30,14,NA,CAWNLGGSTDTQYF,TGTGCCTGGAACCTGGGGGGTAGCACAGATACGCAGTATTTT
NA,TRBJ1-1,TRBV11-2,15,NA,CASSLEPGGHTEAFF,TGTGCCAGCAGCTTAGAGCCGGGCGGGCACACTGAAGCTTTCTTT
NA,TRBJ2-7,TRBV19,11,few,CASGAPPEQYF,TGTGCCAGTGGGGCGCCACCCGAGCAGTACTTC
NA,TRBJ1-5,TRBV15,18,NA,CATSRSGLRGARNQPQHF,TGTGCCACCAGCAGGTCTGGTCTTCGGGGGGCTAGGAATCAGCCCCAGCATTTT
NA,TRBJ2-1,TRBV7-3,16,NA,CASSPKGARSYNEQFF,TGTGCCAGCAGCCCCAAGGGAGCGAGGTCCTACAATGAGCAGTTCTTC
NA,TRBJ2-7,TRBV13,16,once,CASSPASRSSTYEQYF,TGTGCCAGCAGCCCGGCATCTCGGAGCTCGACCTACGAGCAGTACTTC
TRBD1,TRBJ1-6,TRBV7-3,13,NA,CASSRDRNSPLHF,TGTGCCAGCAGCCGGGACAGAAATTCACCCCTCCACTTT
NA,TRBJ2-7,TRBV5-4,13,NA,CASSFNRDHEQYF,TGTGCCAGCAGCTTTAACAGGGACCACGAGCAGTACTTC
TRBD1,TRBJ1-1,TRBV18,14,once,CASSATGGHSEAFF,TGTGCCAGCTCGGCTACAGGGGGCCACAGTGAAGCTTTCTTT
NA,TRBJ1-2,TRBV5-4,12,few,CASSRDNYGYTF,TGTGCCAGCAGCCGGGACAACTATGGCTACACCTTC
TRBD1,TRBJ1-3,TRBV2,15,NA,CASNSRDRGENTIYF,TGTGCCAGCAACTCCCGGGACAGGGGGGAAAACACCATATATTTT
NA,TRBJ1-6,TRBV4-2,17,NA,CASSPSGGRSYNSPLHF,TGTGCCAGCAGCCCGAGTGGCGGGCGCTCCTATAATTCACCCCTCCACTTT
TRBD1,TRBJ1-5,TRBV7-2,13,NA,CASSPDRDQPQHF,TGTGCCAGCAGTCCGGACAGGGATCAGCCCCAGCATTTT
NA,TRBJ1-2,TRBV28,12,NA,CASRTVLYGYTF,TGTGCCAGCAGAACAGTGCTCTATGGCTACACCTTC
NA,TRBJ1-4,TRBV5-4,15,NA,CASSSFGITNEKLFF,TGTGCCAGCAGCTCTTTCGGGATAACTAATGAAAAACTGTTTTTT
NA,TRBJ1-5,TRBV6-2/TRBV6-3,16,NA,CASSPKIGGGGQPQHF,TGTGCCAGCAGCCCTAAGATTGGGGGGGGCGGACAGCCCCAGCATTTT
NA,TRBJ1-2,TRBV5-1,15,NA,CASSSSTHTTYGYTF,TGCGCCAGCAGCTCGTCGACTCACACGACGTATGGCTACACCTTC
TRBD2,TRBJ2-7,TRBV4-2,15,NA,CASSQDTGGPYEQYF,TGTGCCAGCAGCCAAGATACGGGGGGGCCCTACGAGCAGTACTTC
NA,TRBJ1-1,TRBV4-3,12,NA,CASSQGYGSAVF,TGCGCCAGCAGCCAAGGGTACGGCTCGGCGGTCTTT
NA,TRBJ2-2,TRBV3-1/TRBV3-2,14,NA,CASSLTSIAGELFF,TGTGCCAGCAGCCTTACGTCCATTGCCGGGGAGCTGTTTTTT
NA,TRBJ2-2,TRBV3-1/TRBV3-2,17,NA,CASSQDELDRGWGELFF,TGTGCCAGCAGCCAAGATGAGCTCGATAGGGGATGGGGGGAGCTGTTTTTT
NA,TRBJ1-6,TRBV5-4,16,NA,CASSLGPTREGSPLHF,TGTGCCAGCAGCTTGGGCCCGACCCGTGAGGGTTCACCCCTCCACTTT
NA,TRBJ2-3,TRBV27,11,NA,CASSNTDTQYF,TGTGCCAGCAGTAACACAGATACGCAGTATTTT
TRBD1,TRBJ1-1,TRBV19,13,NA,CASLATGGTGAFF,TGTGCCAGCCTTGCGACAGGGGGTACAGGGGCTTTCTTT
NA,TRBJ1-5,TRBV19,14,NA,CASSWEYSNQPQHF,TGTGCCAGTAGTTGGGAGTATAGCAATCAGCCCCAGCATTTT